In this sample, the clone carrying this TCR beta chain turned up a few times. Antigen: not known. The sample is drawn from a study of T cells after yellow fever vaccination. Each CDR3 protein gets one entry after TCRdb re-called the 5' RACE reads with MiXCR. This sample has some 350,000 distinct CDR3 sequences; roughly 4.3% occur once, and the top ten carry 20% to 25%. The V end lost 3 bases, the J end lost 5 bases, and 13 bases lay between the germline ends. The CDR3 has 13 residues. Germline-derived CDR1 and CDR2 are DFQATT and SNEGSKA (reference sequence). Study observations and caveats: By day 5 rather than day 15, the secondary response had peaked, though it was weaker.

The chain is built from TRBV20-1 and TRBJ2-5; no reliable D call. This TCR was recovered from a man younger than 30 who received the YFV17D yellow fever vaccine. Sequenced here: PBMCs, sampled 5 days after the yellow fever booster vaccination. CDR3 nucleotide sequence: TGCAGTGCTAGTGATCCTACGAGTGAGACCCAGTACTTC. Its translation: CSASDPTSETQYF.